This passage covers 26 T cell receptor beta chains from one sample sequenced in a study of T cell repertoires in cytomegalovirus infection. These receptors' antigens are unknown. TCRdb re-called the reads with MiXCR, one entry per CDR3 protein. The repertoire holds about 78,000 distinct CDR3 sequences, 35% to 50% seen once, with 85% to 95% in the top ten. The source material was CD8+ T cells from cultured PBMCs, sampled from culture after CMV antigen stimulation. All receptors derive from a human donor in good health (CMV status not recorded). Some clones in this sample may be carry-over from other donors' samples.

The genes are TRBV6-5 and TRBJ1-1, with D unresolved. Trimming left V 7 bases short and J 6 bases short, with 24 bases between. This CDR3 is built from 16 residues. CDR1 is MNHEY, CDR2 SVGAGI, per germline. The CDR3, as DNA: TGTGCCAGCAATCGTAGGGATCTGGGCGCGGTGGCTGAAGCTTTCTTT. Encoded protein: CASNRRDLGAVAEAFF.

This clonotype was observed a handful of times. The chain recombines TRBV7-9 with TRBJ2-5; D is perhaps TRBD2 (6 bases). CDR1 is SEHNR and CDR2 is FQNEAQ in the germline V gene (reference sequence). Trimming pared 8 bases from V and 4 bases from J, leaving 14 bases between. The CDR3 sequence is 13 residues long. The CDR3 is CASDDAGRETQYF. The CDR3 region has the DNA TGTGCCAGCGACGACGCGGGGAGAGAGACCCAGTACTTC. Full variable domain (rest looked up from reference TRBV7-9 and TRBJ2-5): DTGVSQNPRHKITKRGQNVTFRCDPISEHNRLYWYRQTLGQGPEFLTYFQNEAQLEKSRLLSDRFSAERPKGSFSTLEIQRTEQGDSAMYLCASDDAGRETQYFGPGTRLLVL.

This clonotype was counted only a few times. This sequence joins TRBV28 and TRBJ1-1; D unresolved. The germline V gene has CDR1 MDHEN and CDR2 SYDVKM. V lost 3 bases and J 8 bases, leaving 16 bases between the germline ends. The CDR3 loop spans 14 amino acids. CDR3 loop: CASSFFDGPGEAFF. The CDR3 coding sequence is TGTGCCAGCAGTTTCTTCGACGGTCCCGGCGAAGCTTTCTTT.

This clonotype was picked up a small number of times. The rearrangement joins TRBV7-2 to TRBJ2-3; 9 bases align to TRBD2. Per germline, CDR1 SGHTA and CDR2 FQGNSA. CDR3 length: 18 residues. V dropped 4 bases and J dropped 2; count of bases not matched to a gene: 13. The CDR3 loop reads CASSSTRLAVLLTDTQYF. For the CDR3, the DNA is TGTGCCAGCAGCTCCACGCGACTAGCGGTTCTGCTCACAGATACGCAGTATTTT.

The chain is built from TRBV6-1 and TRBJ1-6; tentatively, D is TRBD1 (6 bases). Germline V gene lookup returns CDR1 MNHNS and CDR2 SASEGT. This CDR3 has 17 residues. Trimming stripped 2 bases from V and 2 bases from J, with 13 bases between. CDR3: CASSEKGVGAYNSPLHF. The CDR3 DNA sequence: TGTGCCAGCAGTGAAAAGGGGGTTGGCGCCTATAATTCACCCCTCCACTTT.

The chain's CDR3 is CASSFTGQGADTQYF. DNA of the CDR3: TGTGCCAGCAGCTTTACGGGACAGGGGGCAGATACGCAGTATTTT. This chain joins TRBV7-9 and TRBJ2-3, with 11 bases lining up with TRBD1. The germline V gene encodes CDR1 SEHNR and CDR2 FQNEAQ (reference sequence). The ends lost 3 bases at V and 4 bases at J; junction bases unmatched: 3. This CDR3 contains 15 residues.

The chain combines TRBV7-6 with TRBJ2-1; 13 positions match TRBD2. CDR1 is SGHVS, CDR2 FNYEAQ, per germline. The CDR3 loop spans 16 amino acids. V shed 5 bases and J 10 bases; nucleotides not matched to a gene: 11. As DNA, the CDR3 is TGTGCCAGCAGCCCGCGCATGGGACTAGCGGGGATCGAGCAGTTCTTC. It codes for CASSPRMGLAGIEQFF.

V gene TRBV6-1 combines with J gene TRBJ2-7; 9 nucleotides line up with TRBD2. The germline gives CDR1 MNHNS, CDR2 SASEGT. The CDR3 has 15 amino acids. V lost 1 base and J lost 4; bases outside the gene matches: 5. CDR3 sequence (DNA): TGTGCCAGCAGTGAAGAAGCTAGCGGGGTTTACGAGCAGTACTTC. Translation gives CASSEEASGVYEQYF.

This clonotype was seen only a few times. A read error may produce the germline difference seen at one junction end. The rearrangement links TRBV7-6 to TRBJ2-7; D is possibly TRBD2 (5 bases). Germline V CDR1 and CDR2: SGHVS, FNYEAQ. The length of the CDR3 is 13 residues. The CDR3 DNA is TGTGCTAGCAGCCCCGGACGGGACTACGAGCAGTACTTC. Translating it yields CASSPGRDYEQYF.

The genes are TRBV9 and TRBJ2-1; tentatively, D is TRBD2 (7 bases). Trimming pared 3 bases from V and 7 bases from J, leaving 20 bases between. Germline CDR1 reads SGDLS; CDR2 reads YYNGEE. The CDR3 loop spans 16 amino acids. The CDR3 is CASSANPGGGQNEQFF. The CDR3 DNA is TGTGCCAGCAGCGCAAACCCTGGGGGGGGGCAAAATGAGCAGTTCTTC.

CDR3 residues: CASSLGSGPSYEQYF. The CDR3, as DNA: TGCGCCAGCAGCTTGGGGTCAGGGCCTTCCTACGAGCAGTACTTC. The chain links TRBV5-1 to TRBJ2-7; tentatively, D is TRBD1 (5 bases). The CDR3 is 15 amino acids. Germline V gives CDR1 SGHRS, CDR2 YFSETQ. V lost 0 bases and J lost 1, with 11 bases in between.

The J gene is TRBJ1-5, the V gene TRBV6-6; D is ambiguous. V lost 4 bases to trimming and J lost 0 bases, with 7 bases between them. CDR3 length equals 14 residues. Germline values: CDR1 MNHNY, CDR2 SVGAGI (reference sequence). CDR3 residues: CASSFWGSNQPQHF. DNA of the CDR3: TGTGCCAGCAGTTTTTGGGGTAGCAATCAGCCCCAGCATTTT.

This chain links TRBV27 with TRBJ2-3; 9 positions match TRBD1. V trimming: 5 bases; J trimming: 2 bases; junction bases outside the gene matches: 17. This CDR3 is built from 19 residues. Germline CDR1 reads MNHEY; CDR2 reads SMNVEV (reference sequence). In DNA form, the CDR3 reads TGTGCCAGCAGTCTGTACTCCCTCCTCGGACAGGGGAACACAGATACGCAGTATTTT. Amino acid sequence: CASSLYSLLGQGNTDTQYF.

This clonotype was found a few times. This chain connects TRBV7-9 to TRBJ2-7; possibly TRBD1 for D (6 bases). The germline CDR1 and CDR2 sequences are SEHNR and FQNEAQ (reference sequence). CDR3 length: 13 amino acids. V dropped 4 bases and J dropped 4 bases, with 11 bases sitting between them. CDR3 coding DNA: TGTGCCAGCAGCTCGGGACACATTTACGAGCAGTACTTC. Protein product: CASSSGHIYEQYF.

The CDR3 here is CASSLQTPGLAGEFF. As DNA, the CDR3 is TGTGCCAGCAGCTTGCAAACCCCGGGACTAGCGGGGGAGTTCTTC. V and J are TRBV5-6 and TRBJ2-1; 14 positions match TRBD2. This CDR3 is 15 amino acids long. Trimming at V came to 1 base and at J to 14 bases, leaving 8 bases not matched to a gene. Germline V gene data show CDR1 as SGHDT and CDR2 as YYEEEE. Full variable domain (remainder filled in from reference TRBV5-6 and TRBJ2-1): DAGVTQSPTHLIKTRGQQVTLRCSPKSGHDTVSWYQQALGQGPQFIFQYYEEEERQRGNFPDRFSGHQFPNYSSELNVNALLLGDSALYLCASSLQTPGLAGEFFGPGTRLTVL.

The chain carries TRBV12-3 or TRBV12-4 and TRBJ1-5, with 8 nucleotides matching TRBD1. The V segment lost 2 bases and the J segment 7 bases; nucleotides outside the gene matches: 7. There are 15 residues in the CDR3. CDR3 sequence: CASSLSTGGWQPQHF. The CDR3 DNA reads TGTGCCAGCAGTTTAAGTACAGGGGGTTGGCAGCCCCAGCATTTT.

The table lists this clonotype with a few counts. The chain is built from TRBV7-2 and TRBJ2-7, with 9 nucleotides matching TRBD2. From germline, CDR1 is SGHTA and CDR2 FQGNSA. V trimming: 2 bases; J trimming: 5 bases; junction bases outside the gene matches: 13. The CDR3 extends over 17 amino acids. The CDR3 region has the DNA TGTGCCAGCAGCTTAAAGGAAGGGGCTAGCGGGATCCACGAGCAGTACTTC. As protein: CASSLKEGASGIHEQYF.

The chain links TRBV10-3 to TRBJ1-6; D call uncertain. Trimming stripped 0 bases from V and 9 bases from J, with 15 bases between. This CDR3 comprises 16 residues. Germline assignment: CDR1 ENHRY and CDR2 SYGVKD. In nucleotides, the CDR3 is TGTGCCATCAGTGAGTCTTGGAGCACCCGATCTTCACCCCTCCACTTT. The encoded protein is CAISESWSTRSSPLHF.

Points on this clonotype: The conserved final phenylalanine or tryptophan is absent from the CDR3, which likely points to a read error. This chain joins TRBV4-1 and TRBJ1-2; a possible D gene is TRBD1 (6 bases). The CDR3 covers 18 residues. The V and J ends lost 0 bases and 0 bases respectively, with 17 bases between them. The germline V gene has CDR1 MGHRA and CDR2 YSYEKL. CDR3: CASSQEGRGVFTNYGYTY. DNA for the CDR3: TGCGCCAGCAGCCAAGAAGGAAGGGGGGTATTCACTAACTATGGCTACACCTAC.

J is TRBJ2-5 and V is TRBV5-8, with TRBD1 matching over 7 bases. Germline-derived CDR1 and CDR2 are SGHTS and YDEGEE. The CDR3 extends over 15 amino acids. The V and J ends lost 3 bases and 1 base, in that order; junction bases with no gene match: 6. The DNA of the CDR3 is TGTGCCAGCAGCTGGGGCCGGGACAGCCAAGAGACCCAGTACTTC. Its protein product is CASSWGRDSQETQYF.

The chain has TRBV7-3 and TRBJ1-1; TRBD1 agrees at 7 bases. Germline V gene sequence: CDR1 SGHTA, CDR2 FQGTGA. Unmatched junction bases numbered 9, after V lost 6 bases and J lost 8 bases. This CDR3 region has 13 residues. CDR3 residues: CASRKTGTEEAFF. CDR3 bases: TGTGCCAGCAGAAAAACCGGGACAGAAGAAGCTTTCTTT.

This clonotype has just a few counts. The chain has TRBV12-3 or TRBV12-4 and TRBJ2-5, with D possibly TRBD2 on 6 matching bases. V was clipped by 7 bases and J by 8 bases, with 29 bases between them. CDR3 length: 17 residues. This chain's CDR3 is CASTPGPAGPGAETQYF. The CDR3 DNA reads as TGTGCCAGCACTCCCGGTCCCGCGGGGCCCGGAGCTGAAACCCAGTACTTC.

This clonotype has only a few counts. The rearrangement links TRBV6-2 or TRBV6-3 to TRBJ2-7; perhaps TRBD1 as D (6 bases). The length of the CDR3 is 17 residues. Germline CDR1 MNHEY, CDR2 SVGEGT. V lost 2 bases, J lost 1 base, and 18 bases lay in between. DNA of the CDR3: TGTGCCAGCAGTTACCCTATTGGGACAACAGAATCCTACGAGCAGTACTTC. It codes for CASSYPIGTTESYEQYF.

The chain recombines TRBV7-9 with TRBJ1-6; D might be TRBD1 (5 bases). The length of the CDR3 is 18 residues. Germline CDR1 SEHNR, CDR2 FQNEAQ (reference sequence). Trimming removed 7 bases at V and 3 bases at J, with 22 bases between. The CDR3, as DNA: TGTGCCAGCAAACCGTTCGGCCAGGAGGGGTACTATAATTCACCCCTCCACTTT. As protein: CASKPFGQEGYYNSPLHF.

This rearrangement joins TRBV27 to TRBJ1-2; D not resolved. The germline CDR1 and CDR2 sequences are MNHEY and SMNVEV (reference sequence). Trimming stripped 2 bases from V and 8 bases from J, with 12 bases between. This CDR3 spans 13 amino acids. DNA of the CDR3: TGTGCCAGCAGTTTAGGACCGGGAGGAGGCTACACCTTC. Its protein is CASSLGPGGGYTF.

V gene TRBV29-1 combines with J gene TRBJ2-3; no definite D call. V was trimmed by 1 base and J by 4 bases, leaving 6 bases between them. The CDR3 has 12 amino acids. Germline lookup yields CDR1 SQVTM and CDR2 ANQGSEA. The CDR3 coding sequence is TGCAGCGTTGAAGTGGTTTCAGATACGCAGTATTTT. Encoded protein: CSVEVVSDTQYF.